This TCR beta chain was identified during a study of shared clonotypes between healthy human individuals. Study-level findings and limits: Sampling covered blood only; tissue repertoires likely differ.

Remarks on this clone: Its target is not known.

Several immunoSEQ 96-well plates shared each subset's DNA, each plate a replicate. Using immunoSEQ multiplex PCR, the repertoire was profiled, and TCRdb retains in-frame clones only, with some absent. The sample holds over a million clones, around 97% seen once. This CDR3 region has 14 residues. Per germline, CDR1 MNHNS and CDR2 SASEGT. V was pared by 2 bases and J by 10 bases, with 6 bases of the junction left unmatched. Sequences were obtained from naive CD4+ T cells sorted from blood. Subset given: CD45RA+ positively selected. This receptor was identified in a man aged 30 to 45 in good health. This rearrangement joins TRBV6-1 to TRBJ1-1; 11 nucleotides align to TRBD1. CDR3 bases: TGTGCCAGCAGTGAACCTGGACAGGGGGCCGGAGCTTTCTTT. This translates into CASSEPGQGAGAFF.